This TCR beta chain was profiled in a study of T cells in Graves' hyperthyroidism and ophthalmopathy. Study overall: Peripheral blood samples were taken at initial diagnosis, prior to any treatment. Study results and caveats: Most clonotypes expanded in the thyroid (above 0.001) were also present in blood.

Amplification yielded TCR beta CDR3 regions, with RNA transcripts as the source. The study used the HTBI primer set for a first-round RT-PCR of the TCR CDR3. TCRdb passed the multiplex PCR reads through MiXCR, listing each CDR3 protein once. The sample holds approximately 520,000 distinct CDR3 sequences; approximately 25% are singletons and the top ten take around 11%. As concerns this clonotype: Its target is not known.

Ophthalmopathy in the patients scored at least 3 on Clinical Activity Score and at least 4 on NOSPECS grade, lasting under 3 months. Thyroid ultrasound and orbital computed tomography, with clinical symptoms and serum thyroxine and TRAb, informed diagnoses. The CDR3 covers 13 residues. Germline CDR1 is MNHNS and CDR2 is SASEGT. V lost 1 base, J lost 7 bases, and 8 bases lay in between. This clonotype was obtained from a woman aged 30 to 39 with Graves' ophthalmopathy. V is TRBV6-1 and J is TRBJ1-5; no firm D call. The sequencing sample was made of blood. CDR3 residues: CASSEVPTQPQHF. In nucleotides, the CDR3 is TGTGCCAGCAGTGAAGTCCCGACCCAGCCCCAGCATTTT.